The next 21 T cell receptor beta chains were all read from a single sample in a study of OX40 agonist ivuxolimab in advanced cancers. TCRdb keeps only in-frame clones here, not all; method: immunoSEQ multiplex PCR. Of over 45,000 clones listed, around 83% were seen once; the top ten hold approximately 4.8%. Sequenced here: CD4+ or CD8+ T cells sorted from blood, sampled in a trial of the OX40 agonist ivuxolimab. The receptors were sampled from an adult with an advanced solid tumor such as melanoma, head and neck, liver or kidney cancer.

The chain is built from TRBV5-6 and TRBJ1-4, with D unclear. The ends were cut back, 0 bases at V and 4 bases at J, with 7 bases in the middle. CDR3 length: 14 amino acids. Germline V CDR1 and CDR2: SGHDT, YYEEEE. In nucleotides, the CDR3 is TGTGCCAGCAGCTTGGAACGGAATAATGAAAAACTGTTTTTT. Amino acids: CASSLERNNEKLFF.

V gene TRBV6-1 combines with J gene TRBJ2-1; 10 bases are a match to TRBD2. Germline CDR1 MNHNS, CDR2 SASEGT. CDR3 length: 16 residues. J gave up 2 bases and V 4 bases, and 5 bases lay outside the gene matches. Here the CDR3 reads CASSARTSGPYNEQFF. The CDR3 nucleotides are TGTGCCAGCAGTGCGAGGACTAGCGGACCCTACAATGAGCAGTTCTTC.

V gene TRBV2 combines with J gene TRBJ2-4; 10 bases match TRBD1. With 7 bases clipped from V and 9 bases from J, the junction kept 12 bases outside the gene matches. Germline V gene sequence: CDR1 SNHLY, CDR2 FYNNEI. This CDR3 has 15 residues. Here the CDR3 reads CASKPRQGARGIQYF. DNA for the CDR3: TGTGCCAGCAAACCCAGACAGGGGGCGCGGGGCATTCAGTACTTC.

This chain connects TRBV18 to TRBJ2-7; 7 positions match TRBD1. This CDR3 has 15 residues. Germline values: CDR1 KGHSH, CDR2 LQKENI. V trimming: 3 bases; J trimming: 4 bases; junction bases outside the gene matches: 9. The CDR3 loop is CASSPGTGVAYEQYF. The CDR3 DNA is TGTGCCAGCTCACCGGGTACAGGGGTTGCGTACGAGCAGTACTTC.

The CDR3 reads CASSEISGGATGANVLTF. CDR3 in DNA: TGTGCCAGCAGTGAAATTAGCGGGGGGGCCACTGGGGCCAACGTCCTGACTTTC. V and J are TRBV2 and TRBJ2-6; 11 positions match TRBD2. Trimming at V came to 2 bases and at J to 2 bases, leaving 5 bases not matched to a gene. From germline, CDR1 is SNHLY and CDR2 FYNNEI. There are 18 residues in the CDR3.

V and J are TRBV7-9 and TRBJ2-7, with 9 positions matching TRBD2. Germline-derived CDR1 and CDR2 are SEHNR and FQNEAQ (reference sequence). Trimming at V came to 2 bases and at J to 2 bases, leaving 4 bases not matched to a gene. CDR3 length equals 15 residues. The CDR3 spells CASSLPGLAAYEQYF. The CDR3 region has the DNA TGTGCCAGCAGCTTACCGGGACTAGCCGCCTACGAGCAGTACTTC. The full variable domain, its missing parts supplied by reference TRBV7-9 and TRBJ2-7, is DTGVSQNPRHKITKRGQNVTFRCDPISEHNRLYWYRQTLGQGPEFLTYFQNEAQLEKSRLLSDRFSAERPKGSFSTLEIQRTEQGDSAMYLCASSLPGLAAYEQYFGPGTRLTVT.

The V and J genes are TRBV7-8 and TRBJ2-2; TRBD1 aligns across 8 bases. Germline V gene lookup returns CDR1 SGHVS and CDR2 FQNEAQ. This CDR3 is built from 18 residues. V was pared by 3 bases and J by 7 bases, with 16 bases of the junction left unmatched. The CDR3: CASSFRGGQGRVGGELFF. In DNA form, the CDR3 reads TGTGCCAGCAGCTTTCGCGGAGGACAGGGAAGGGTCGGCGGGGAGCTGTTTTTT.

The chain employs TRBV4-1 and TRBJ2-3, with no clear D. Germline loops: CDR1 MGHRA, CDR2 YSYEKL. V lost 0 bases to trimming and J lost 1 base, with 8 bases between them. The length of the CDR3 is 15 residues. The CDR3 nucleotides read TGCGCCAGCAGCCAAGATCCGACGGGCACAGATACGCAGTATTTT. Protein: CASSQDPTGTDTQYF.

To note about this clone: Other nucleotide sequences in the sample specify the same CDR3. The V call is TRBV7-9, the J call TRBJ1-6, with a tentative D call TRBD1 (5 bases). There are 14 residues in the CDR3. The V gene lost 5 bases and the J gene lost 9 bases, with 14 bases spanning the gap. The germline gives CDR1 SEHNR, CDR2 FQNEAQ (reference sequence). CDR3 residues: CASSRDRGLSPLHF. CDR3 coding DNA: TGTGCCAGCAGCCGGGACCGCGGCCTTTCACCCCTCCACTTT.

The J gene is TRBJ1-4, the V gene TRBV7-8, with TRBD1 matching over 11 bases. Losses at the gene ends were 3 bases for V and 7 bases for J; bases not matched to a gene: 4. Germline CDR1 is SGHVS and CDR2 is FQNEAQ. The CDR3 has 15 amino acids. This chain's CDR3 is CASSFSGQGVEKLFF. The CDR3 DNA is TGTGCCAGCAGCTTTTCGGGACAGGGGGTTGAAAAACTGTTTTTT.

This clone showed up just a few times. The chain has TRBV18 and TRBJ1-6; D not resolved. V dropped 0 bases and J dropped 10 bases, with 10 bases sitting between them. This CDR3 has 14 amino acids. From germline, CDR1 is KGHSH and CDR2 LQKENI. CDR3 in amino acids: CASSPPMEGSPLHF. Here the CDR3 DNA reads TGTGCCAGCTCACCACCAATGGAGGGATCACCCCTCCACTTT.

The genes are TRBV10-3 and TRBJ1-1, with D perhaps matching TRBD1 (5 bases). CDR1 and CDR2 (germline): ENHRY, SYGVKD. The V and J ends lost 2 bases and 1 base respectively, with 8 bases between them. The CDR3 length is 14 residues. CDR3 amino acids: CAISEGAENTEAFF. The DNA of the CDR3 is TGTGCCATCAGTGAGGGGGCAGAGAACACTGAAGCTTTCTTT.

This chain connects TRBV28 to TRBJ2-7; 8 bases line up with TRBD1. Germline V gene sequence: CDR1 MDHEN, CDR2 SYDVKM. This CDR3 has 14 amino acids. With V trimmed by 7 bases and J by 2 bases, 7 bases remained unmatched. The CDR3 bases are TGTGCCAGCACCACCGGACAGGGAGCCTACGAGCAGTACTTC. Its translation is CASTTGQGAYEQYF.

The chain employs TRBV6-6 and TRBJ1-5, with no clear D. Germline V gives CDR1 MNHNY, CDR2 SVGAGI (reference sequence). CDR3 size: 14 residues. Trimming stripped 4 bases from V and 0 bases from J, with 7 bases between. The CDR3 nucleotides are TGTGCCAGCAGTTTGCGGTCTAGCAATCAGCCCCAGCATTTT. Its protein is CASSLRSSNQPQHF.

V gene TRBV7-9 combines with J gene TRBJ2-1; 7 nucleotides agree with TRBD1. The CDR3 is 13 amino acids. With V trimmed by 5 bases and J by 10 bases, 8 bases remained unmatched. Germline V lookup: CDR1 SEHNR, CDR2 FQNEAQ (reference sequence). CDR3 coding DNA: TGTGCCAGCAGCCAGGGGACAGTAAGGGAGCAGTTCTTC. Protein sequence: CASSQGTVREQFF.

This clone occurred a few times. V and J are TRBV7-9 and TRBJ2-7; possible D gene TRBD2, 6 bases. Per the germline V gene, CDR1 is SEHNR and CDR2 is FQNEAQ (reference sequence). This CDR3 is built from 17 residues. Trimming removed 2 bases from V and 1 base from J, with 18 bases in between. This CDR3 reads CASSLTGGAAGSYEQYF. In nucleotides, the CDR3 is TGTGCCAGCAGCTTAACGGGCGGGGCGGCAGGGTCCTACGAGCAGTACTTC.

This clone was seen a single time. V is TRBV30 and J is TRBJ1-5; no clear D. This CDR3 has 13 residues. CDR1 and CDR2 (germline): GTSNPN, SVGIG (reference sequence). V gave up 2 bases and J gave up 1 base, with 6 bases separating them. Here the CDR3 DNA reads TGTGCCTGGAGTTTTGAGAGCAATCAGCCCCAGCATTTT. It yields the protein CAWSFESNQPQHF.

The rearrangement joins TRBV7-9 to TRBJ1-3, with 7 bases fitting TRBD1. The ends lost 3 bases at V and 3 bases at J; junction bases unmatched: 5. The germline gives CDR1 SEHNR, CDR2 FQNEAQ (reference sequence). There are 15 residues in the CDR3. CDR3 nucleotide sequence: TGTGCCAGCAGCTTGACGACAGGGAGTGGAAACACCATATATTTT. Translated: CASSLTTGSGNTIYF. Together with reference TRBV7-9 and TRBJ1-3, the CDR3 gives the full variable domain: DTGVSQNPRHKITKRGQNVTFRCDPISEHNRLYWYRQTLGQGPEFLTYFQNEAQLEKSRLLSDRFSAERPKGSFSTLEIQRTEQGDSAMYLCASSLTTGSGNTIYFGEGSWLTVV.

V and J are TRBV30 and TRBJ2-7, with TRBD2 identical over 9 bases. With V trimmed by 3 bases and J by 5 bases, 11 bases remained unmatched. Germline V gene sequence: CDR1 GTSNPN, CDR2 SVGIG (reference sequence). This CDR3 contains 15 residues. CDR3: CAWSAGGDDRNEQYF. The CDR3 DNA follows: TGTGCCTGGAGCGCGGGGGGGGACGACAGAAACGAGCAGTACTTC.

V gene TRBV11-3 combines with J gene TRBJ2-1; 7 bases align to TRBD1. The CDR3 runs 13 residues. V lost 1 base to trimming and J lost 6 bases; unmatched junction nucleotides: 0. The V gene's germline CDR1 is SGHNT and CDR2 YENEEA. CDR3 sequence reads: CASSLGTGNEQFF. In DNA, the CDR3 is TGTGCCAGCAGCTTAGGGACAGGCAATGAGCAGTTCTTC.

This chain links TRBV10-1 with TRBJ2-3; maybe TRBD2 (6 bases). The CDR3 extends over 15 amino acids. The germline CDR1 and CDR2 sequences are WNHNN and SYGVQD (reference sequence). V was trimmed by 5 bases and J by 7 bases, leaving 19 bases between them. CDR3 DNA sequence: TGCGCCAGCAGTCCCTCAGGCGGGGCCGGGAATACGCAGTATTTT. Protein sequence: CASSPSGGAGNTQYF.